This T cell receptor (beta chain) was sequenced in a study of T-cell memory formation after mild COVID-19. The wider study: Among the donors, TCR clusters were largely specific to each donor.

A single record per CDR3 protein comes from TCRdb applying MiXCR to the 5' RACE reads. The table lists more than 350,000 distinct CDR3 sequences, 15% to 20% of them singletons. V was clipped by 4 bases and J by 5 bases, with 18 bases between them. Germline CDR1 reads SGHRS; CDR2 reads YFSETQ. This CDR3 is built from 15 residues. Findings and caveats of the study: Memory from before infection featured some responding clones, which suggests cross-reactive memory joined. Clones that contracted clustered mainly in CM and EM if CD4+ and in EMRA if CD8+.

As concerns this clonotype: The antigen is undetermined.

Material for sequencing was PBMCs or a T cell subset sorted from them (not recorded which). The chain uses TRBV5-1 and TRBJ2-5; D is unclear. The origin of this receptor is a man between 18 and 29 years old who had mild COVID-19 (a few samples of this study predate the infection). Cell type and time point are not known. The CDR3 region is CASSESPKSGETQYF. The CDR3 region has the DNA TGCGCCAGCAGCGAATCACCGAAGTCCGGGGAGACCCAGTACTTC.